This T cell receptor beta chain was captured in a study of blood T cell repertoires in COVID-19. Across the study: Samples came from the United States, Italy and Spain, spanning acute and convalescent COVID-19. PBMCs, B-cell-depleted T cells, or T cells provided the cDNA or gDNA that made up the material.

In germline, CDR1 is LGHNA, CDR2 YSLEER. The CDR3 is 14 residues long. Trimming cost V 1 base and J 8 bases; bases outside gene matches: 4. In the original processing: Reference gene primer amplification gave estimated nucleated cell counts. The protocol was immunoSEQ multiplex PCR, while the TCRdb copy is restricted to in-frame clones and leaves out a portion. For V, J and clone size, that table is used; D and trimming come from the DNA. Of 340,000 or so clones detected, over 75% appear once; the ten largest clones hold 1%. The receptor comes from a man over 45 with active or convalescent COVID-19. Sequenced material: peripheral blood. V usage is TRBV4-3 and J usage is TRBJ1-4, with 7 bases matching TRBD1. The CDR3 DNA reads TGCGCCAGCAGCCAAGGAAACAGGGGCGAAAAACTGTTTTTT. It specifies CASSQGNRGEKLFF.